Listed below are T cell receptor beta chains from one sample, sequenced in a study of blood T cell repertoires in COVID-19. Only in-frame clones appear in the TCRdb table, and some are missing; sequencing was by immunoSEQ multiplex PCR. The sample contains around 260,000 clones, 75% to 90% of which appear only once. Specimen: PBMCs or T cells enriched from blood (not recorded which). The receptors were sampled from a woman in her thirties who had recovered from COVID-19. The CDR3 runs from the conserved cysteine through the conserved F or W. Each record gives: J gene, D gene, V gene, clone size, CDR3 DNA, CDR3 protein. The D gene is left open where the match is weak. Expanded clones are given a class, and other clones once, few, many or no size at all.

>TRBJ1-5|-|TRBV7-9|-
TGTGCCAGCACCCCCGGGGATAGCAATCAGCCCCAGCATTTT
CASTPGDSNQPQHF
>TRBJ2-1|TRBD1|TRBV5-6|-
TGTGCCAGCAGCGCGTGGACAGGGACTAATGAGCAGTTCTTC
CASSAWTGTNEQFF
>TRBJ2-2|TRBD2|TRBV5-5|-
TGTGCCAGCAGCTTGCAGCGGGGCACCGGGGAGCTGTTTTTT
CASSLQRGTGELFF
>TRBJ2-2|-|TRBV5-1|-
TGCGCCAGCAGCGTCCCCCCTAGACAGGTTAGTGGGGGATCGAACACCGGGGAGCTGTTTTTT
CASSVPPRQVSGGSNTGELFF
>TRBJ1-6|-|TRBV2|-
TGTGCCAGCCGTGAGGAGCCGGGAGGCTTAAATTCACCCCTCCACTTT
CASREEPGGLNSPLHF
>TRBJ2-7|TRBD2|TRBV6-6|-
TGTGCCAGCATCCAGATCGGGACTACCTACGAGCAGTACTTC
CASIQIGTTYEQYF
>TRBJ2-1|TRBD2|TRBV5-1|-
TGCGCCAGCAGTTTCACCTCGGGCGGGGGGGCTATGGATGAGCAGTTCTTC
CASSFTSGGGAMDEQFF
>TRBJ2-1|-|TRBV4-1|once
TGCGCCAGCAGCCAAGGTTTGGTGGGCTTTTACAATGAGCAGTTCTTC
CASSQGLVGFYNEQFF
>TRBJ2-3|-|TRBV27|-
TGTGCCAGCAGTTTGGAAAGCGGAACTAGCACAGATACGCAGTATTTT
CASSLESGTSTDTQYF
>TRBJ1-5|-|TRBV2|-
TGTGCCAGCTCCTTCCAGGCCAGCAATCAGCCCCAGCATTTT
CASSFQASNQPQHF
>TRBJ1-2|-|TRBV28|-
TGTGCCAGCAGGGGGGGGGTTGATGGCTACACCTTC
CASRGGVDGYTF
>TRBJ1-6|TRBD1|TRBV28|-
TGTGCCAGCAGACACGACAGGGCCCTCGATAATTCACCCCTCCACTTT
CASRHDRALDNSPLHF
>TRBJ1-2|-|TRBV14|-
TGTGCCAGCAGCCAAATCCCCTCGTTATATGGCTACACCTTC
CASSQIPSLYGYTF
>TRBJ1-5|TRBD1|TRBV28|-
TGTGCCAGCAAAGCGACAGGGGGCAGCAATCAGCCCCAGCATTTT
CASKATGGSNQPQHF
>TRBJ2-7|TRBD2|TRBV27|-
TGTGCCAGCAGTCCTCTAGCGGGGTACGAGCAGTACTTC
CASSPLAGYEQYF
>TRBJ1-5|-|TRBV7-2|once
TGTGCCAGCAGCTTAGGGGCAAATAGCAATCAGCCCCAGCATTTT
CASSLGANSNQPQHF
>TRBJ2-7|-|TRBV6-5|-
TGTGCCAGCAGTTACATGGCCTTATCCTACGAGCAGTACTTC
CASSYMALSYEQYF
>TRBJ2-4|-|TRBV11-2|-
TGTGCCAGCAGCCCAATAAGGGGGGGAGCCAAAAACATTCAGTACTTC
CASSPIRGGAKNIQYF